This T cell receptor beta chain was identified in a study of pediatric ulcerative colitis. As concerns this clone: No antigen is known for it.

Study results and limitations: Blood-rectal clonal overlap within each person was significantly higher in ulcerative colitis patients than controls. Total lymphocyte DNA, not sorted subsets, was the template.

V gave up 4 bases and J gave up 2 bases, with 20 bases separating them. Per germline, CDR1 SQVTM and CDR2 ANQGSEA. The CDR3 has 16 residues. The table came from immunoSEQ multiplex PCR; TCRdb's copy has only in-frame clones and leaves some out. The sample contains about 32,000 clones, around 80% of which appear only once. This TCR derives from a boy aged 10-17 years with severe ulcerative colitis. This sequence joins TRBV29-1 and TRBJ1-2, with D tentatively TRBD1 (5 bases). Sequences were obtained from blood. Written as DNA, the CDR3 is TGCAGCGTTGTGGCACCGCGGGGAGGGGCGAACTATGGCTACACCTTC. Translated, it gives CSVVAPRGGANYGYTF.